Below are 17 T cell receptor beta chains sequenced from a single sample in a study of T cells in localized non-small cell lung cancer. Sequencing was performed with immunoSEQ multiplex PCR; in TCRdb, only in-frame clones are kept and a portion is missing. The sample yields a few thousand clones, 28% seen once. The sample was lung tumor tissue, taken before any cancer treatment. Receptors were obtained from a female donor of 60 years or more with stage II squamous cell lung carcinoma.

The genes are TRBV5-1 and TRBJ1-2; TRBD1 matches 8 bases. This CDR3 has 16 residues. Germline V lookup: CDR1 SGHRS, CDR2 YFSETQ. J was trimmed by 2 bases and V by 4 bases; bases with no gene match: 10. In nucleotides, the CDR3 is TGCGCCAGCAGCCTGGAGGTCGGGACAGGCAACTATGGCTACACCTTC. Its translation: CASSLEVGTGNYGYTF.

Written as DNA, the CDR3 is TGTGCCAGTCTGGAAGCGCTGAGCTCCTATAATTCACCCCTCCACTTT. Translating gives CASLEALSSYNSPLHF. J is TRBJ1-6 and V is TRBV6-8; D is uncertain. From germline, CDR1 is MNHGY and CDR2 SAAAGT. V was clipped by 9 bases and J by 0 bases, with 15 bases between them. The CDR3 sequence is 16 residues long.

This clone is deemed medium-sized (0.01 to 0.1%). V is TRBV6-8 and J is TRBJ1-1, with TRBD1 as a possible D gene (5 bases). CDR1 and CDR2 from the germline V gene are MNHGY and SAAAGT. The CDR3 consists of 14 residues. V lost 7 bases and J lost 8, with 20 bases in between. CDR3 sequence reads: CASMPGWGFLEAFF. The CDR3 coding sequence is TGTGCCAGCATGCCGGGGTGGGGGTTCTTAGAAGCTTTCTTT.

This clone has just a few counts. The chain has TRBV18 and TRBJ1-1; maybe TRBD1 (5 bases). The CDR3 is made up of 15 amino acids. The germline V gene has CDR1 KGHSH and CDR2 LQKENI. Trimming pared 4 bases from V and 2 bases from J, leaving 14 bases between. The CDR3: CASSRYGGDNTEAFF. The CDR3 DNA follows: TGTGCCAGCTCACGGTACGGGGGTGACAACACTGAAGCTTTCTTT.

This clone was observed a few times. The chain joins TRBV15 to TRBJ1-6, with no clear D. The ends were cut back, 0 bases at V and 9 bases at J, with 9 bases in the middle. Germline V lookup: CDR1 LNHNV, CDR2 YYDKDF (reference sequence). The CDR3 is 14 amino acids. CDR3 DNA sequence: TGTGCCACCAGCAGAGAGCGTCAGCCTTCACCCCTCCACTTT. This gives the protein CATSRERQPSPLHF.

This clone was seen a few times. J is TRBJ2-1 and V is TRBV11-3; D gene unclear. There are 14 residues in the CDR3. Trimming shortened V by 2 bases and J by 5 bases, and 10 bases separated the two germline ends. Germline lookup yields CDR1 SGHNT and CDR2 YENEEA. CDR3 DNA sequence: TGTGCCAGCAGCTTATTGTCAAGCAACAATGAGCAGTTCTTC. As protein: CASSLLSSNNEQFF. Full variable domain (rest looked up from reference TRBV11-3 and TRBJ2-1): EAGVVQSPRYKIIEKKQPVAFWCNPISGHNTLYWYLQNLGQGPELLIRYENEEAVDDSQLPKDRFSAERLKGVDSTLKIQPAELGDSAVYLCASSLLSSNNEQFFGPGTRLTVL.

There are a few counts of this clone. The chain couples TRBV10-2 to TRBJ2-7; D is unresolved. This CDR3 region has 12 residues. V lost 3 bases and J lost 1, with 4 bases in between. The germline gives CDR1 WSHSY, CDR2 SAAADI. In DNA form, the CDR3 reads TGCGCCAGCAGTGATGGGTCCTACGAGCAGTACTTC. It is translated as CASSDGSYEQYF.

The V call is TRBV28, the J call TRBJ1-5; D gene uncertain. Germline lookup yields CDR1 MDHEN and CDR2 SYDVKM. Trimming left V 5 bases short and J 3 bases short, with 14 bases between. CDR3 length: 15 amino acids. The CDR3 sequence: CASSTSSGFNQPQHF. In nucleotides, the CDR3 is TGTGCCAGCAGTACCTCCTCGGGGTTCAATCAGCCCCAGCATTTT.

This clone was counted only a few times. The CDR3 spells CASSSIRLAGMYEQYF. CDR3 coding DNA: TGTGCCAGCAGTAGCATTAGACTAGCGGGGATGTACGAGCAGTACTTC. This chain connects TRBV6-8 to TRBJ2-7, with 11 bases identical to TRBD2. Germline assignment: CDR1 MNHGY and CDR2 SAAAGT. This CDR3 has 16 amino acids. With V trimmed by 5 bases and J by 4 bases, 10 bases remained unmatched.

The chain joins TRBV19 to TRBJ2-1, with TRBD2 identical over 10 bases. CDR1 is LNHDA, CDR2 SQIVND, per germline (reference sequence). V shed 3 bases and J 5 bases; nucleotides not matched to a gene: 10. CDR3 length: 17 residues. CDR3 bases: TGTGCCAGTAGTATCAGCACTAGCGGGGAATTGGACAATGAGCAGTTCTTC. This codes for CASSISTSGELDNEQFF.

This clone is labeled medium-sized (0.01 to 0.1%). The rearrangement joins TRBV6-7 to TRBJ1-1, with no clear D. TRBV6-7 is an open reading frame whose function is uncertain. The CDR3 sequence is 11 residues long. Trimming pared 8 bases from V and 5 bases from J, leaving 9 bases between. CDR3 region: CASLSFTEAFF. In nucleotides, the CDR3 is TGTGCCAGCTTAAGTTTTACTGAAGCTTTCTTT.

The chain links TRBV10-3 to TRBJ1-3; D not resolved. The CDR3 runs 15 residues. V gave up 0 bases and J gave up 2 bases, with 8 bases separating them. Looked up from germline, CDR1 is ENHRY and CDR2 is SYGVKD. CDR3 amino acids: CAISESAGAGNTIYF. The DNA of the CDR3 is TGTGCCATCAGTGAGTCGGCAGGCGCTGGAAACACCATATATTTT.

This clone was recorded a few times. The V call is TRBV9, the J call TRBJ2-1; D call uncertain. The CDR3 totals 13 residues. Germline assignment: CDR1 SGDLS and CDR2 YYNGEE. V lost 0 bases and J lost 7, with 8 bases in between. CDR3: CASSVAPSNEQFF. In DNA form, the CDR3 reads TGTGCCAGCAGCGTAGCCCCGTCGAATGAGCAGTTCTTC.

This clone was recorded a few times. The chain couples TRBV12-5 to TRBJ2-2, with D tentatively TRBD2 (6 bases). The CDR3 spans 14 residues. Germline V gene lookup returns CDR1 LGHNT and CDR2 FRNRAP. CDR3 loop: CASRSGWATGELFF. The CDR3 DNA sequence: TGTGCCAGTCGGAGCGGGTGGGCCACCGGGGAGCTGTTTTTT.

The chain joins TRBV6-7 to TRBJ2-7; 8 bases align to TRBD1. TRBV6-7 is an open reading frame, and its role is uncertain. The CDR3 runs 16 residues. J lost 5 bases, V lost 5 bases, and 14 bases had no gene match. The DNA of the CDR3 is TGTGCCAGCAGTGGGGCTGGTTTCCAGGGGGCCCACGAGCAGTACTTC. Encoded protein: CASSGAGFQGAHEQYF.

V usage is TRBV9 and J usage is TRBJ1-1; D may be TRBD1 (6 bases). The CDR3 totals 15 residues. V was shortened by 5 bases and J by 5 bases, with 19 bases between the two germline ends. Per the germline V gene, CDR1 is SGDLS and CDR2 is YYNGEE. The CDR3, as DNA: TGTGCCAGCAGTACTATAGGGGCTAGGGGGACTGAAGCTTTCTTT. Amino acid sequence: CASSTIGARGTEAFF.

Sample share makes this clone medium-sized. The chain combines TRBV11-3 with TRBJ2-2; a possible D gene is TRBD1 (5 bases). Germline loops: CDR1 SGHNT, CDR2 YENEEA. The CDR3 contains 18 residues. Between the trimmed V and J ends, which lost 3 bases and 7 bases, there was a span of 24 bases. The CDR3 DNA follows: TGTGCCAGCAGCTTGGGCAGGGTCCTCGGTTTAAGTGACGGGGAGCTGTTTTTT. It is translated as CASSLGRVLGLSDGELFF.